The 18 T cell receptor beta chains reported below all come from one sample, sequenced in a study of T cell repertoires in cytomegalovirus infection. A single record per CDR3 protein comes from TCRdb applying MiXCR to the reads. The sample records some 800,000 distinct CDR3 sequences, 25% to 30% being singletons. The antigens of these receptors remain unknown. The sample in question was cultured CD8+ T cells from PBMCs, obtained from culture after CMV antigen stimulation. Receptor source: a human donor in good health (CMV status not recorded). Some clones in this sample may be carry-over from other donors' samples.

The chain recombines TRBV27 with TRBJ1-5; D is perhaps TRBD1 (5 bases). Per the germline V gene, CDR1 is MNHEY and CDR2 is SMNVEV (reference sequence). The V and J ends lost 4 bases and 3 bases respectively, with 10 bases between them. The CDR3 length is 14 residues. This CDR3 reads CASSSGSNNQPQHF. DNA of the CDR3: TGTGCCAGCAGTTCAGGGTCTAACAATCAGCCCCAGCATTTT.

This clonotype was detected many times. The V call is TRBV7-6, the J call TRBJ2-1, with D tentatively TRBD2 (6 bases). Germline loops: CDR1 SGHVS, CDR2 FNYEAQ. The CDR3 is made up of 16 amino acids. Trimming removed 1 base at V and 4 bases at J, with 14 bases between. Here the CDR3 DNA reads TGTGCCAGCAGCTTAGTAATGGCGGGGAGATACAATGAGCAGTTCTTC. Amino acids: CASSLVMAGRYNEQFF.

Only a few counts were recorded for this clonotype. The chain joins TRBV12-3 or TRBV12-4 to TRBJ2-3; D gene uncertain. Trimming pared 4 bases from V and 2 bases from J, leaving 13 bases between. The CDR3 totals 15 residues. This chain's CDR3 is CASSSGRHITDTQYF. DNA of the CDR3: TGTGCCAGCAGTTCGGGCAGGCATATCACAGATACGCAGTATTTT.

The sample holds many counts of this clonotype. V gene TRBV7-6 combines with J gene TRBJ1-5; the match to TRBD1 covers 7 bases. There are 16 residues in the CDR3. Germline V gives CDR1 SGHVS, CDR2 FNYEAQ. V lost 5 bases to trimming and J lost 1 base; unmatched junction nucleotides: 8. The CDR3: CASSARQGGSNQPQHF. The CDR3 DNA is TGTGCCAGCAGCGCCCGACAGGGAGGGAGCAATCAGCCCCAGCATTTT.

V is TRBV10-3 and J is TRBJ1-2; possibly TRBD1 for D (5 bases). The CDR3 sequence is 19 residues long. V gave up 5 bases and J gave up 8 bases, with 33 bases separating them. The germline gives CDR1 ENHRY, CDR2 SYGVKD. For the CDR3, the DNA is TGTGCCATCAGTCAAAGTGCCTTTGGACACCAGTCTACCCTTCTCGGCTACACCTTC. Protein sequence: CAISQSAFGHQSTLLGYTF.

The chain has TRBV6-5 and TRBJ1-2, with no clear D. The CDR3 is 12 amino acids. The germline gives CDR1 MNHEY, CDR2 SVGAGI. The V end was cut by 5 bases, the J end by 7 bases, with 11 bases between. CDR3 protein: CASSDAWGGYTF. CDR3 DNA sequence: TGTGCCAGCAGTGACGCTTGGGGTGGCTACACCTTC.

This chain uses TRBV27 with TRBJ2-1; D is unresolved. The germline V and J ends were trimmed by 0 bases and 6 bases, with 6 bases remaining between them. Germline V gene sequence: CDR1 MNHEY, CDR2 SMNVEV (reference sequence). This CDR3 has 13 residues. Here the CDR3 reads CASSLSVGNEQFF. In DNA, the CDR3 is TGTGCCAGCAGTTTATCGGTCGGCAATGAGCAGTTCTTC.

The table lists this clonotype with a few counts. The chain recombines TRBV28 with TRBJ2-6; the D is unclear. CDR1 is MDHEN, CDR2 SYDVKM, per germline. With 7 bases removed from V and 9 bases from J, the gap between germline ends came to 16 bases. The CDR3 totals 14 residues. CDR3 DNA sequence: TGTGCCAGCAAAATTCAAGGGAAAGGCAACGTCCTGACTTTC. Translated: CASKIQGKGNVLTF.

This clonotype has a handful of counts. The V gene is TRBV25-1, the J gene TRBJ2-3, with 11 bases identical to TRBD2. The CDR3 has 16 amino acids. CDR1 and CDR2 (germline): MGHDK, SYGVNS. The ends lost 5 bases at V and 1 base at J; junction bases unmatched: 5. The CDR3 region has the DNA TGTGCCAGCAGTCGACTAGCGGGGCGTCGCACAGATACGCAGTATTTT. Protein sequence: CASSRLAGRRTDTQYF. The whole variable domain, remainder taken from reference TRBV25-1 and TRBJ2-3, is EADIYQTPRYLVIGTGKKITLECSQTMGHDKMYWYQQDPGMELHLIHYSYGVNSTEKGDLSSESTVSRIRTEHFPLTLESARPSHTSQYLCASSRLAGRRTDTQYFGPGTRLTVL.

The rearrangement joins TRBV6-2 or TRBV6-3 to TRBJ2-1, with D possibly being TRBD2 (6 bases). The CDR3 is 14 residues long. Germline values: CDR1 MNHEY, CDR2 SVGEGT. Between the trimmed V and J ends, which lost 6 bases and 5 bases, there was a span of 14 bases. The CDR3 coding sequence is TGTGCCAGCAGCTCCCCGGGGGTTCACAATGAGCAGTTCTTC. Amino acids: CASSSPGVHNEQFF.

V usage is TRBV6-6 and J usage is TRBJ2-1, with TRBD1 as a possible D gene (5 bases). The CDR3 is made up of 13 amino acids. The germline CDR1 and CDR2 sequences are MNHNY and SVGAGI (reference sequence). Trimming left V 8 bases short and J 8 bases short, with 16 bases between. The CDR3 loop is CASRQWGVDEQFF. The CDR3 nucleotides read TGTGCCAGCCGGCAGTGGGGCGTCGATGAGCAGTTCTTC.

This clonotype was picked up a small number of times. V gene TRBV28 combines with J gene TRBJ2-7, with a weak D call TRBD1 (5 bases). Germline CDR1 reads MDHEN; CDR2 reads SYDVKM. The CDR3 contains 15 residues. The germline V and J ends were trimmed by 2 bases and 5 bases, with 16 bases remaining between them. The CDR3 coding sequence is TGTGCCAGCAGTTTACAGGACATGCTCCACGACGAGCAGTACGTC. The encoded protein is CASSLQDMLHDEQYV.

This chain joins TRBV27 and TRBJ1-1; D call uncertain. The V gene lost 5 bases and the J gene lost 1 base, with 14 bases spanning the gap. The CDR3 is 15 residues long. The germline CDR1 and CDR2 sequences are MNHEY and SMNVEV (reference sequence). The CDR3 DNA reads TGTGCCAGCAGTCCCGATACAGTGAAGAACACTGAAGCTTTCTTT. Protein sequence: CASSPDTVKNTEAFF.

This clonotype was counted only a few times. The chain carries TRBV12-3 or TRBV12-4 and TRBJ2-7; no clear D gene. V shed 3 bases and J shed 5 bases, with 11 bases lying between them. The CDR3 is 13 amino acids. Here the CDR3 DNA reads TGTGCCAGCAGTTTGTTAAGGTATAACGAGCAGTACTTC. Its protein product is CASSLLRYNEQYF.

This clonotype was seen a few times. The chain recombines TRBV7-6 with TRBJ2-2, with D possibly matching TRBD1 (6 bases). This CDR3 is 15 amino acids long. Germline V lookup: CDR1 SGHVS, CDR2 FNYEAQ. Trimming took 5 bases from V and 8 from J, leaving 18 bases between them. This CDR3 is CASSTLDRLTGELFF. CDR3 nucleotide sequence: TGTGCCAGCAGCACACTTGACAGGCTAACGGGGGAGCTGTTTTTT.

This chain links TRBV7-9 with TRBJ2-5; TRBD2 matches 12 bases. Germline assignment: CDR1 SEHNR and CDR2 FQNEAQ (reference sequence). This CDR3 is 14 amino acids long. V dropped 8 bases and J dropped 2; count of bases not matched to a gene: 3. CDR3 in DNA: TGTGCCAGCGGCGGACTAGCGGGGCAAGAGACCCAGTACTTC. Translation: CASGGLAGQETQYF.

A note on this clonotype: Since the CDR3 does not end with the conserved phenylalanine or tryptophan, this likely comes from a read error. For the CDR3, the DNA is TGTGCCACAAACCGCCCGGGACTCCGTTTATTGGGGTACACCGTC. Its protein product is CATNRPGLRLLGYTV. The genes are TRBV7-9 and TRBJ1-2, with D tentatively TRBD1 (5 bases). Germline assignment: CDR1 SEHNR and CDR2 FQNEAQ (reference sequence). The CDR3 runs to 15 residues. Trimming shortened V by 10 bases and J by 11 bases, and 29 bases separated the two germline ends.

This clonotype showed up just a few times. This chain joins TRBV27 and TRBJ2-7, with D possibly being TRBD1 (6 bases). The germline gives CDR1 MNHEY, CDR2 SMNVEV (reference sequence). With 3 bases removed from V and 5 bases from J, the gap between germline ends came to 11 bases. The CDR3 has 13 residues. The CDR3 is CASSFSGADEQYF. CDR3 DNA sequence: TGTGCCAGCAGTTTTTCAGGGGCCGACGAGCAGTACTTC.